Below are 5 T cell receptor beta chains sequenced from a single sample in a study of blood T cells in healthy people across ages. A J-beta primer mix and a sample-barcoded 5' primer were used in a second PCR of about 6 to 12 cycles. TCRdb recomputed calls from the 5' RACE reads with MiXCR, one row per CDR3 protein. The sample has roughly 1.9 million distinct CDR3 sequences, roughly two fifths seen once. Material for sequencing was blood. The receptors here all came from a human donor in good health.

In this sample, this clonotype turned up a few times. The gene calls are TRBV5-1 and TRBJ1-4; D call uncertain. The ends were cut back, 1 base at V and 8 bases at J, with 15 bases in the middle. This CDR3 is built from 15 residues. Germline V gives CDR1 SGHRS, CDR2 YFSETQ. The CDR3 loop is CASSLFSPGEEKLFF. The DNA of the CDR3 is TGCGCCAGCAGCTTGTTTTCTCCTGGGGAGGAAAAACTGTTTTTT.

The sample holds a few counts of this clonotype. The chain uses TRBV4-3 and TRBJ2-7, with TRBD1 matching over 8 bases. V lost 3 bases to trimming and J lost 4 bases; unmatched junction nucleotides: 8. Germline lookup yields CDR1 LGHNA and CDR2 YSLEER. The CDR3 is 15 amino acids. CDR3 nucleotide sequence: TGCGCCAGCAGCCAGGGACAGGCCCCCGATTACGAGCAGTACTTC. Protein: CASSQGQAPDYEQYF.

This clonotype appeared a single time. V usage is TRBV27 and J usage is TRBJ1-6; D is ambiguous. Germline lookup yields CDR1 MNHEY and CDR2 SMNVEV (reference sequence). Trimming stripped 7 bases from V and 5 bases from J, with 15 bases between. CDR3 size: 15 residues. CDR3 in DNA: TGTGCCAGCACCCAAGGACGGCACAATAATTCACCCCTCCACTTT. This sequence encodes CASTQGRHNNSPLHF.

This clonotype was observed a single time. The J gene is TRBJ1-2, the V gene TRBV7-8; 9 bases fit TRBD1. CDR1 is SGHVS and CDR2 is FQNEAQ in the germline V gene. V gave up 5 bases and J gave up 3 bases; unmatched junction bases: 7. This CDR3 is built from 15 residues. The CDR3 protein is CASSPSGTGHYGYTF. The DNA of the CDR3 is TGTGCCAGCAGCCCTAGCGGGACAGGGCACTATGGCTACACCTTC.

This clonotype was observed a few times. V is TRBV12-3 or TRBV12-4 and J is TRBJ1-5; weak D call: TRBD1 (5 bases). This CDR3 spans 17 amino acids. Between the trimmed V and J ends, which lost 2 bases and 0 bases, there was a span of 14 bases. Here the CDR3 reads CASSLRGSKDSNQPQHF. CDR3 bases: TGTGCCAGCAGTTTACGGGGCAGCAAGGATAGCAATCAGCCCCAGCATTTT.